These 14 T cell receptor beta chains originate from one sample sequenced in a study of T-cell memory formation after mild COVID-19. In TCRdb, the 5' RACE reads were re-called with MiXCR into one record per CDR3 protein. The sample consists of 450,000 or so distinct CDR3 sequences, around 20% of them appearing once. Sample: PBMCs or a T cell subset sorted from them (not recorded which). The receptors here all came from an adult woman who had mild COVID-19 (a few samples of this study predate the infection). Cell type and time point are not known.

This chain joins TRBV2 and TRBJ1-2, with D unclear. The CDR3 is made up of 12 amino acids. Per the germline V gene, CDR1 is SNHLY and CDR2 is FYNNEI. Trimming removed 6 bases at V and 5 bases at J, with 10 bases between. CDR3 sequence: CASRARSYGYTF. CDR3 nucleotides: TGTGCCAGCAGGGCCAGATCATATGGCTACACCTTC.

This clonotype was observed a few times. The chain uses TRBV30 and TRBJ1-1; D unresolved. V was clipped by 7 bases and J by 0 bases, with 12 bases between them. CDR3 length: 13 amino acids. Germline CDR1 GTSNPN, CDR2 SVGIG (reference sequence). The CDR3 DNA sequence: TGTGCCTTCCGCCGTTTTTTGAACACTGAAGCTTTCTTT. Its protein product is CAFRRFLNTEAFF.

This clonotype was counted a single time. The rearrangement links TRBV18 to TRBJ2-1, with 7 bases lining up with TRBD1. Germline assignment: CDR1 KGHSH and CDR2 LQKENI. The J segment lost 5 bases and the V segment lost 5 bases, leaving 0 bases of the junction unmatched. The CDR3 totals 12 residues. The CDR3 sequence: CASSGQDNEQFF. CDR3 bases: TGTGCCAGCTCAGGACAGGACAATGAGCAGTTCTTC.

In DNA form, the CDR3 reads TGCGCCAGCAGCCTTCGGGTCCTAGGAGATAGGGAGCTGTTTTTT. This codes for CASSLRVLGDRELFF. The rearrangement links TRBV5-1 to TRBJ2-2; D gene ambiguous. Germline CDR1 and CDR2: SGHRS and YFSETQ. The CDR3 has 15 amino acids. Deletions cut 4 bases from V and 9 bases from J, with 19 bases between.

This clonotype was seen only a few times. This chain joins TRBV12-3 or TRBV12-4 and TRBJ1-1, with D perhaps TRBD1 (5 bases). Between the trimmed V and J ends, which lost 6 bases and 4 bases, there was a span of 12 bases. This CDR3 spans 13 amino acids. CDR3 amino acids: CASSAEGLTEAFF. The DNA for the CDR3 is TGTGCCAGCAGCGCCGAGGGGCTCACTGAAGCTTTCTTT.

This clonotype was found once. The chain links TRBV15 to TRBJ2-7; no clear D. Trimming shortened V by 3 bases and J by 2 bases, and 11 bases separated the two germline ends. Per the germline V gene, CDR1 is LNHNV and CDR2 is YYDKDF (reference sequence). This CDR3 contains 14 residues. CDR3 loop: CATSSSLGPYEQYF. CDR3 in DNA: TGTGCCACCAGCAGTTCCTTAGGCCCCTACGAGCAGTACTTC. Full variable domain (rest looked up from reference TRBV15 and TRBJ2-7): DAMVIQNPRYQVTQFGKPVTLSCSQTLNHNVMYWYQQKSSQAPKLLFHYYDKDFNNEADTPDNFQSRRPNTSFCFLDIRSPGLGDTAMYLCATSSSLGPYEQYFGPGTRLTVT.

V usage is TRBV7-8 and J usage is TRBJ2-1; D may be TRBD2 (6 bases). Germline V gene data show CDR1 as SGHVS and CDR2 as FQNEAQ. Trimming stripped 1 base from V and 0 bases from J, with 16 bases between. The length of the CDR3 is 18 residues. The CDR3 here is CASSLVGLGGSSYNEQFF. Written as DNA, the CDR3 is TGTGCCAGCAGCTTAGTCGGGCTTGGGGGGAGCTCCTACAATGAGCAGTTCTTC.

The chain joins TRBV24-1 to TRBJ2-3; 7 nucleotides agree with TRBD1. The germline V gene encodes CDR1 KGHDR and CDR2 SFDVKD. The CDR3 spans 15 residues. V lost 5 bases to trimming and J lost 2 bases; unmatched junction nucleotides: 6. The CDR3 region is CATSAWTGYTDTQYF. The CDR3, as DNA: TGTGCCACCAGTGCCTGGACAGGATACACAGATACGCAGTATTTT.

This clonotype was counted only a few times. The chain has TRBV20-1 and TRBJ1-2; 7 nucleotides line up with TRBD1. Germline assignment: CDR1 DFQATT and CDR2 SNEGSKA (reference sequence). This CDR3 has 12 residues. Unmatched junction bases numbered 4, after V lost 5 bases and J lost 4 bases. This CDR3 reads CSARDSLYGYTF. CDR3 nucleotide sequence: TGCAGTGCTCGGGACAGCCTCTATGGCTACACCTTC.

This clonotype was counted ten times or more. The chain couples TRBV12-3 or TRBV12-4 to TRBJ2-7; D is uncertain. This CDR3 has 15 residues. The V end was cut by 3 bases, the J end by 2 bases, with 14 bases between. The CDR3 bases are TGTGCCAGCAGTTTCGCTCTGGGCCCGGCCTACGAGCAGTACTTC. Translation: CASSFALGPAYEQYF.

This clonotype was found a few times. This sequence joins TRBV4-2 and TRBJ2-7, with TRBD2 as a possible D gene (6 bases). Per the germline V gene, CDR1 is LGHNA and CDR2 is YNFKEQ. This CDR3 is built from 13 residues. V was shortened by 4 bases and J by 5 bases, with 12 bases between the two germline ends. The CDR3 coding sequence is TGTGCCAGCAGCCTCGGGGAGGACAACGAGCAGTACTTC. Its translation is CASSLGEDNEQYF.

In nucleotides, the CDR3 is TGCGCCAGCAGCCAAGGAGACAGGGCGGCCGGGGAGCTGTTTTTT. As protein: CASSQGDRAAGELFF. The chain combines TRBV4-3 with TRBJ2-2, with 7 nucleotides matching TRBD1. There are 15 residues in the CDR3. V was pared by 1 base and J by 6 bases, with 5 bases of the junction left unmatched. CDR1 is LGHNA and CDR2 is YSLEER in the germline V gene.

The V call is TRBV6-1, the J call TRBJ1-2, with 9 bases aligning to TRBD1. J lost 4 bases, V lost 11 bases, and 8 bases had no gene match. The CDR3 spans 13 residues. Germline V lookup: CDR1 MNHNS, CDR2 SASEGT. The CDR3 DNA reads as TGTGCCTCAACACAGGGGGCGGGCTATGGCTACACCTTC. Translation gives CASTQGAGYGYTF.

This chain links TRBV3-1 with TRBJ1-2; TRBD1 matches 7 bases. Per germline, CDR1 LGHDT and CDR2 YNNKEL (reference sequence). The CDR3 contains 14 residues. The junction had 6 bases not matched to a gene; V was cut back by 0 bases and J by 8 bases. In DNA form, the CDR3 reads TGTGCCAGCAGCCAAGATCCCGGGACAGAGGGCTACACCTTC. It encodes CASSQDPGTEGYTF.